This T cell receptor beta chain was recorded in a study of T cell repertoires in cytomegalovirus infection (dated by TCRdb to 2018 to 2020). In terms of the full investigation: Peptide stimulations targeted recently identified HLA-C-restricted CMV epitopes, whose presentation resists viral immunomodulation, together with well-studied HLA-B-restricted epitopes. Donor HLA type was relevant to the analysis, because carriage of CMV infection together with the matching HLA type was indicated by public TCR beta signatures. Summary of the overall study and its limitations: The ex vivo response was dominated by HLA-C-restricted CMV-specific TCR beta clonotypes, which also provided the single most frequent clonotype in two of eight donors. Cumulative frequency of public TCR beta family members discriminated carriers of CMV infection plus the relevant HLA type in this cohort and an independent roughly 330-donor cohort.

The run used an Illumina HiSeq 1500. TCRdb reworked the public reads: Q25 trimming with fastp, MiXCR clone assembly, productive beta chains retained. Each record represents a unique CDR3 protein, reported with the most common genes and DNA among its rows. The sample table contains roughly 120,000 distinct CDR3 sequences; only one count was recorded for about 30% of them. Of the sample, about 81% falls within the top ten clones. Per the publication, the treatment or condition label means: in vitro stimulation with specific CMV peptide epitopes to enrich CMV-specific T cells. This clonotype was observed a few times. Its antigen is still unknown. No quality values exist for individual bases; no much larger clone is one base distant. The V end gives up 5 bases and the J end 7 bases, leaving 5 bases in the junction not matched to a gene. Measured from the cysteine to the phenylalanine, the CDR3 is 14 residues long. Only the CDR3 region is kept as DNA, spanning 42 bases read in frame from base 1. CDR1 SGHVS and CDR2 FNYEAQ are derived from the germline V gene.

Specimen: CD8+ T cells from cultured PBMCs, collected from culture after CMV antigen stimulation. The source of this sequence is a human donor in good health (CMV status not recorded). Some clones in this sample may be carry-over from other donors' samples. The V gene is TRBV7-6 and the J gene is TRBJ1-1; the central 12 bases match TRBD1. The CDR3 sequence is CASSPGTGGLEAFF. The base sequence is TGTGCCAGCAGCCCGGGGACAGGGGGCCTTGAAGCTTTCTTT. With the portions outside the CDR3 filled from the reference TRBV7-6 and TRBJ1-1 genes, the complete variable region becomes GAGVSQSPRYKVTKRGQDVALRCDPISGHVSLYWYRQALGQGPEFLTYFNYEAQQDKSGLPNDRFSAERPEGSISTLTIQRTEQRDSAMYRCASSPGTGGLEAFFGQGTRLTVV.